The rows below give T cell receptor beta chains drawn from one sample of a study of blood T cell repertoires in COVID-19. The data were produced by immunoSEQ multiplex PCR, yet TCRdb's version contains in-frame clones alone and is incomplete. This table holds 100,000 to 150,000 clones, 87% found once. Sequenced: peripheral blood. These receptors were collected from a woman between 70 and 85 years old with acute or convalescent COVID-19. Each CDR3 is given with its conserved first and last residue. A D gene is named only where the DNA matches it firmly. Not every row has a clone size; where given, it reads once, few, many or a size class.

clone size	V gene	J gene	D gene	CDR3 protein	CDR3 DNA
.	TRBV4-1	TRBJ1-2	TRBD1	CASSRHTGEKDYGYTF	TGCGCCAGCAGCCGACATACAGGGGAAAAGGACTATGGCTACACCTTC
.	TRBV3-1/TRBV3-2	TRBJ2-7	.	CASSRGGTYEQYF	TGTGCCAGCAGCAGGGGGGGGACCTACGAGCAGTACTTC
.	TRBV15	TRBJ2-3	TRBD1	CATSRGQGVTDTQYF	TGTGCCACCAGCCGTGGACAGGGAGTAACGGATACGCAGTATTTT
.	TRBV19	TRBJ1-1	.	CASSMWLFNTEAFF	TGTGCCAGTAGTATGTGGCTTTTCAACACTGAAGCTTTCTTT
.	TRBV28	TRBJ1-2	TRBD1	CASSLLDPRQGDGYTF	TGTGCCAGCAGTTTATTGGACCCCCGACAGGGTGACGGCTACACCTTC
.	TRBV27	TRBJ2-7	TRBD2	CASSSAERGASYEQYF	TGTGCCAGCAGTTCAGCGGAGCGGGGGGCCTCCTACGAGCAGTACTTC
.	TRBV2	TRBJ1-2	.	CASSAIQPGLGGYTF	TGTGCCAGCAGTGCAATCCAACCGGGTCTGGGTGGCTACACCTTC
.	TRBV6-5	TRBJ1-1	.	CASSYSPGGTEAFF	TGTGCCAGCAGTTATTCCCCCGGGGGCACTGAAGCTTTCTTT
.	TRBV19	TRBJ1-2	.	CASSHDRTQRNYGYTF	TGTGCCAGTAGTCACGACAGGACTCAGCGAAACTATGGCTACACCTTC
few	TRBV10-1	TRBJ2-2	.	CASSESPGTGELFF	TGCGCCAGCAGTGAGTCCCCAGGGACCGGGGAGCTGTTTTTT
.	TRBV5-1	TRBJ2-1	TRBD2	CASTLAASSISYNEQFF	TGCGCCAGCACTCTAGCGGCCTCTAGTATTTCCTACAATGAGCAGTTCTTC
.	TRBV28	TRBJ1-2	TRBD1	CASSSTDRAGLRYGYTF	TGTGCCAGCAGTTCTACCGACAGGGCAGGGTTACGATATGGCTACACCTTC
.	TRBV3-1/TRBV3-2	TRBJ2-5	.	CASSQDVQQETQYF	TGTGCCAGCAGCCAAGATGTACAGCAAGAGACCCAGTACTTC
.	TRBV24-1	TRBJ2-5	TRBD1	CATSDLTGGEETQYF	TGTGCCACCAGTGATTTAACAGGGGGCGAAGAGACCCAGTACTTC
.	TRBV7-6	TRBJ1-4	TRBD1	CASSRQGYSEKLFF	TGTGCCAGCAGCCGACAGGGTTACAGTGAAAAACTGTTTTTT
.	TRBV6-5	TRBJ2-7	.	CASRRRLGAGYEQYF	TGTGCCAGCAGACGACGACTCGGTGCAGGGTACGAGCAGTACTTC
.	TRBV4-1	TRBJ2-2	.	CASRLANRDGELFF	TGCGCCAGCCGACTAGCCAACAGGGACGGGGAGCTGTTTTTT
few	TRBV6-9	TRBJ1-2	.	CASEWGIRNGYTF	TGTGCCAGCGAATGGGGCATCCGTAATGGCTACACCTTC
.	TRBV10-3	TRBJ1-2	.	CAISDREEGGYTF	TGTGCCATCAGTGACAGGGAGGAAGGTGGCTACACCTTC
.	TRBV5-1	TRBJ1-4	TRBD1	CASSLQGETNEKLFF	TGCGCCAGCAGCTTACAGGGGGAAACTAATGAAAAACTGTTTTTT
.	TRBV9	TRBJ1-6	TRBD1	CASSEDRGRNSPLHF	TGTGCCAGCAGCGAAGACAGGGGCAGGAATTCACCCCTCCACTTT
.	TRBV3-1/TRBV3-2	TRBJ2-5	.	CASSQDRGPEETQYF	TGTGCCAGCAGCCAAGACAGGGGACCTGAAGAGACCCAGTACTTC
.	TRBV5-1	TRBJ2-3	TRBD1	CASSPMGQYTDTQYF	TGCGCCAGCAGCCCGATGGGACAGTACACAGATACGCAGTATTTT
.	TRBV30	TRBJ1-2	.	CAWRSAGAAGYTF	TGTGCCTGGAGAAGCGCAGGGGCGGCTGGCTACACCTTC
.	TRBV10-3	TRBJ2-1	TRBD1	CAISAGTGGAGDEQFF	TGTGCCATCAGTGCCGGGACAGGGGGCGCAGGAGATGAGCAGTTCTTC
.	TRBV12-3/TRBV12-4	TRBJ1-2	.	CASSSGIYYGYTF	TGTGCCAGCAGTTCCGGTATCTACTATGGCTACACCTTC
few	TRBV4-1	TRBJ2-7	TRBD1	CASSRYVPGTAYYEQYF	TGCGCCAGCAGCCGCTACGTACCCGGGACAGCTTACTACGAGCAGTACTTC
.	TRBV19	TRBJ2-1	.	CASSIQTGPLGNEQFF	TGTGCCAGTAGTATTCAAACAGGGCCTTTGGGGAATGAGCAGTTCTTC
.	TRBV10-3	TRBJ1-1	.	CAINPGHLNTEAFF	TGTGCCATCAACCCGGGACACTTGAACACTGAAGCTTTCTTT
.	TRBV4-2	TRBJ1-2	TRBD1	CASSQSGQANYGYTF	TGTGCCAGCAGCCAATCTGGACAGGCCAACTATGGCTACACCTTC
.	TRBV7-9	TRBJ2-7	TRBD1	CASSRVRGTGAYEQYF	TGTGCCAGCAGCAGGGTACGTGGGACAGGGGCCTACGAGCAGTACTTC
.	TRBV7-9	TRBJ2-7	TRBD2	CASSLGGLPHEQYF	TGTGCCAGCAGCTTAGGGGGACTACCCCACGAGCAGTACTTC
.	TRBV12-3/TRBV12-4	TRBJ1-5	.	CASSLPGSKPQHF	TGTGCCAGCAGTTTGCCAGGGTCGAAGCCCCAGCATTTT
once	TRBV7-2	TRBJ1-1	TRBD1	CASSPRDRGVGNTEAFF	TGTGCCAGCAGCCCACGGGACAGGGGAGTGGGGAACACTGAAGCTTTCTTT
few	TRBV6-5	TRBJ2-5	.	CASIAFSEKVIWYF	TGTGCCAGCATAGCCTTCTCGGAGAAGGTCATTTGGTACTTC
.	TRBV2	TRBJ1-3	.	CASSERLGAGNTIYF	TGTGCCAGCAGTGAACGTCTGGGGGCAGGCAACACCATATATTTT
.	TRBV24-1	TRBJ1-2	.	CATSDLPGGSYTF	TGTGCCACCAGTGATTTGCCGGGGGGGAGTTACACCTTC
.	TRBV3-1/TRBV3-2	TRBJ2-5	TRBD1	CASSQAPTGGNQETQYF	TGTGCCAGCAGCCAAGCACCGACAGGGGGGAACCAAGAGACCCAGTACTTC
.	TRBV24-1	TRBJ2-2	TRBD1	CATSDLRGPLDTGELFF	TGTGCCACCAGTGACCTCAGGGGGCCCCTGGACACCGGGGAGCTGTTTTTT
once	TRBV7-3	TRBJ2-1	.	CASSPGDYNEQFF	TGTGCCAGCAGCCCGGGAGATTACAATGAGCAGTTCTTC
.	TRBV7-8	TRBJ2-3	TRBD2	CASSLNHWTSGGAGAQYF	TGTGCCAGCAGCTTGAACCACTGGACTAGCGGGGGGGCCGGGGCGCAGTATTTT
.	TRBV11-3	TRBJ2-7	TRBD1	CASSPPGTGYVEQYF	TGTGCCAGCAGCCCTCCGGGGACAGGCTACGTTGAGCAGTACTTC
.	TRBV6-1	TRBJ1-1	TRBD1	CASSEGQLANTEAFF	TGTGCCAGCAGTGAGGGACAGCTTGCTAACACTGAAGCTTTCTTT
.	TRBV7-2	TRBJ2-3	.	CASGLWGLRGDTQYF	TGTGCCAGCGGTCTGTGGGGGCTTCGGGGAGATACGCAGTATTTT
.	TRBV2	TRBJ1-3	.	CASSVRALAGNTIYF	TGTGCCAGCAGTGTCAGGGCGTTGGCTGGAAACACCATATATTTT
once	TRBV6-5	TRBJ2-3	.	CASRPSVSGEYF	TGTGCCAGCAGACCTTCGGTTTCGGGGGAGTATTTT
.	TRBV28	TRBJ1-5	.	CASSLSGSNQPQHF	TGTGCCAGCAGTTTGAGCGGTAGCAATCAGCCCCAGCATTTT
.	TRBV7-2	TRBJ2-2	.	CASSSVAAGELFF	TGTGCCAGCAGTTCGGTGGCGGCCGGGGAGCTGTTTTTT
.	TRBV11-2	TRBJ1-1	TRBD1	CASSFLRGDTEAFF	TGTGCCAGCAGCTTCCTCAGGGGGGACACTGAAGCTTTCTTT
.	TRBV9	TRBJ1-1	TRBD1	CASSWGQGDTEAFF	TGTGCCAGCAGCTGGGGACAGGGGGACACTGAAGCTTTCTTT
few	TRBV7-2	TRBJ1-3	TRBD1	CASSLTGGAGNTIYF	TGTGCCAGCAGCTTAACAGGGGGCGCGGGAAACACCATATATTTT
.	TRBV3-1/TRBV3-2	TRBJ1-5	.	CASSNQAGDQPQHF	TGTGCCAGCAGCAACCAGGCAGGGGACCAGCCCCAGCATTTT
.	TRBV29-1	TRBJ1-1	.	CSVEDLGNTEAFF	TGCAGCGTCGAAGACCTAGGGAACACTGAAGCTTTCTTT
.	TRBV4-1	TRBJ1-1	TRBD1	CASSHPRTGDVNTEAFF	TGCGCCAGCAGCCACCCCAGGACAGGGGATGTGAACACTGAAGCTTTCTTT
.	TRBV3-1/TRBV3-2	TRBJ1-2	.	CASSRGGGNYGYTF	TGTGCCAGCAGCCGGGGGGGCGGCAACTATGGCTACACCTTC
.	TRBV4-1	TRBJ1-1	.	CASSQDGHPRTEAFF	TGCGCCAGCAGCCAAGATGGACACCCAAGGACTGAAGCTTTCTTT
once	TRBV28	TRBJ2-7	TRBD1	CASSLGGTGGSYEQYF	TGTGCCAGCAGTCTGGGGGGGACAGGGGGGTCCTACGAGCAGTACTTC
.	TRBV10-3	TRBJ1-5	.	CAISENGRDQPQHF	TGTGCCATCAGTGAGAACGGGAGGGATCAGCCCCAGCATTTT
.	TRBV30	TRBJ1-3	.	CAWSVGGNGGNTIYF	TGTGCCTGGAGTGTCGGAGGAAATGGTGGAAACACCATATATTTT